This is a list of T cell receptor beta chains from one sample in a study of T-cell memory formation after mild COVID-19. TCRdb recomputed calls from the 5' RACE reads with MiXCR, one row per CDR3 protein. The table has 55,000 to 70,000 distinct CDR3 sequences, around 30% seen once. Sequencing was performed on PBMCs or a T cell subset sorted from them (not recorded which). The source is a man aged 18 to 29 who had mild COVID-19 (a few samples of this study predate the infection). Cell type and time point are not known. Both conserved end residues are part of each CDR3. The D gene is left open where the match is weak. Size tells how often a clone was seen (once, few, many) or the class of an expanded clone, and some rows leave it out.

>TRBJ1-1|TRBD1|TRBV4-1|few
CASSHGQGNTEAFF
TGCGCCAGCAGCCACGGACAGGGGAACACTGAAGCTTTCTTT
>TRBJ1-2|.|TRBV10-2|.
CASSDHNTNYGYTF
TGCGCCAGCAGTGATCATAATACTAACTATGGCTACACCTTC
>TRBJ2-2|TRBD2|TRBV4-3|.
CASSHPGGRINTGELFF
TGCGCCAGCAGCCACCCGGGGGGGCGGATCAACACCGGGGAGCTGTTTTTT
>TRBJ2-5|TRBD2|TRBV2|.
CASSEVGLAAQETQYF
TGTGCCAGCAGTGAAGTGGGACTAGCGGCCCAAGAGACCCAGTACTTC
>TRBJ1-1|.|TRBV21-1|few
CASSNDHRGLSEAFF
TGTGCCAGCAGCAACGACCACAGGGGGTTATCTGAAGCTTTCTTT
>TRBJ2-5|TRBD2|TRBV11-2|.
CASSLGAGGLETQYF
TGTGCCAGCAGCTTAGGAGCGGGGGGGCTGGAGACCCAGTACTTC
>TRBJ2-2|TRBD2|TRBV24-1|few
CATAPYGGITGELFF
TGTGCCACCGCGCCCTACGGGGGGATCACCGGGGAGCTGTTTTTT
>TRBJ2-7|TRBD2|TRBV20-1|.
CSARASGGAYEQYF
TGCAGTGCTAGGGCTAGCGGGGGGGCCTACGAGCAGTACTTC
>TRBJ1-1|TRBD1|TRBV7-2|.
CASSWNRGNTEAFF
TGTGCCAGCAGCTGGAACAGGGGTAACACTGAAGCTTTCTTT
>TRBJ2-5|TRBD2|TRBV12-3/TRBV12-4|.
CASSRERGEETQYF
TGTGCCAGCAGCCGGGAGCGGGGGGAAGAGACCCAGTACTTC
>TRBJ2-7|.|TRBV9|.
CASSGSGATKAHEQYF
TGTGCCAGCAGCGGTTCCGGGGCGACGAAAGCCCACGAGCAGTACTTC
>TRBJ2-1|TRBD2|TRBV7-9|few
CASSLYSGGYSYNEQFF
TGTGCCAGCAGCTTATATAGCGGGGGGTACTCCTACAATGAGCAGTTCTTC
>TRBJ2-3|.|TRBV7-8|few
CASSLGASRSTDTQYF
TGTGCCAGCAGCTTAGGGGCTAGCCGAAGCACAGATACGCAGTATTTT
>TRBJ2-7|TRBD1|TRBV30|few
CAWSRTGGEQYF
TGTGCCTGGAGTAGGACAGGGGGCGAGCAGTACTTC
>TRBJ1-2|.|TRBV6-2/TRBV6-3|.
CASSYGRGTTQPYGYTF
TGTGCCAGCAGTTACGGTCGCGGGACAACTCAACCCTATGGCTACACCTTC
>TRBJ2-1|TRBD1|TRBV11-2|.
CASTSTGYAGEQFF
TGTGCCAGCACCTCGACAGGGTACGCTGGTGAGCAGTTCTTC
>TRBJ1-2|.|TRBV4-3|.
CASSPGAQDYGYTF
TGCGCCAGCAGCCCAGGGGCCCAGGACTATGGCTACACCTTC
>TRBJ2-7|.|TRBV25-1|few
CASSRQPGYEQYF
TGTGCCAGCAGTAGGCAGCCCGGGTACGAGCAGTACTTC
>TRBJ1-2|.|TRBV6-5|.
CASSYLVDANYGYTF
TGTGCCAGCAGTTACTTAGTAGATGCTAACTATGGCTACACCTTC
>TRBJ2-3|.|TRBV6-2/TRBV6-3|.
CASRALTGPSTDTQYF
TGTGCCAGCCGGGCCCTTACGGGGCCTTCCACAGATACGCAGTATTTT
>TRBJ1-3|.|TRBV20-1|few
CSASSPEPVGNTIYF
TGCAGTGCTTCCTCACCCGAGCCAGTCGGAAACACCATATATTTT
>TRBJ1-4|.|TRBV12-3/TRBV12-4|.
CASSLSGRNDEKLFF
TGTGCCAGCAGTTTATCGGGGAGAAACGACGAAAAACTGTTTTTT
>TRBJ1-1|.|TRBV7-2|few
CASSFWGHGDTEAFF
TGTGCCAGCAGCTTTTGGGGCCACGGGGACACTGAAGCTTTCTTT
>TRBJ2-5|TRBD2|TRBV4-1|few
CASSHPPRGAGGLFQETQYF
TGCGCCAGCAGCCACCCGCCGAGGGGAGCGGGGGGGCTGTTCCAAGAGACCCAGTACTTC
>TRBJ1-4|TRBD1|TRBV4-1|once
CASSPRDRGETNEKLFF
TGCGCCAGCAGCCCCCGGGACAGGGGAGAAACTAATGAAAAACTGTTTTTT
>TRBJ2-2|.|TRBV6-2/TRBV6-3|.
CASSPGFSGELFF
TGTGCCAGCAGTCCGGGATTTTCCGGGGAGCTGTTTTTT
>TRBJ2-3|.|TRBV28|few
CASSPARIRAGEQYF
TGTGCCAGCAGCCCTGCCAGAATCCGAGCAGGGGAGCAGTATTTT
>TRBJ2-7|.|TRBV20-1|many
CSARDQRDKVEQYF
TGCAGTGCTAGAGACCAAAGGGACAAAGTGGAGCAGTACTTC
>TRBJ2-1|.|TRBV5-1|.
CASSLRPGTEGYNEQFF
TGCGCCAGCAGCTTGCGTCCGGGGACCGAGGGCTACAATGAGCAGTTCTTC
>TRBJ1-1|.|TRBV4-2|.
CASSQDMESYAEAFF
TGTGCCAGCAGCCAAGATATGGAGTCATACGCTGAAGCTTTCTTT
>TRBJ1-1|.|TRBV4-1|.
CASSQALELRDTEAFF
TGCGCCAGCAGCCAAGCTTTAGAGCTTCGGGACACTGAAGCTTTCTTT
>TRBJ2-7|TRBD1|TRBV27|.
CASSLSIATGDRGHEQYF
TGTGCCAGCAGTTTATCTATAGCGACTGGGGACAGGGGACACGAGCAGTACTTC
>TRBJ2-5|.|TRBV12-3/TRBV12-4|few
CASSGLPAQETQYF
TGTGCCAGCAGTGGACTACCAGCCCAAGAGACCCAGTACTTC
>TRBJ1-5|.|TRBV4-3|once
CASSLERVSQPQHF
TGCGCCAGCAGCCTTGAGAGGGTCTCTCAGCCCCAGCATTTT
>TRBJ2-7|TRBD1|TRBV25-1|few
CASPRDRALPRCYEQYF
TGTGCCAGCCCCCGGGACAGGGCGCTTCCGCGATGCTACGAGCAGTACTTC
>TRBJ1-5|TRBD1|TRBV29-1|.
CSVGQGVGNQPQHF
TGCAGCGTTGGACAGGGGGTAGGGAATCAGCCCCAGCATTTT
>TRBJ2-7|TRBD2|TRBV6-2/TRBV6-3|.
CASPGRGGTAYEQYF
TGTGCCTCTCCTGGGCGGGGGGGCACGGCGTACGAGCAGTACTTC
>TRBJ2-3|TRBD2|TRBV12-3/TRBV12-4|few
CASRTFAGGPTDTQYF
TGTGCCAGCAGGACCTTCGCGGGGGGGCCTACAGATACGCAGTATTTT
>TRBJ1-5|.|TRBV4-3|.
CASSQSVWTEYSNQPQHF
TGCGCCAGCAGCCAATCTGTCTGGACGGAGTATAGCAATCAGCCCCAGCATTTT
>TRBJ2-5|.|TRBV7-6|.
CASSFLDSQETQYF
TGTGCCAGCAGCTTCCTTGACAGCCAAGAGACCCAGTACTTC
>TRBJ2-7|TRBD1|TRBV9|.
CASSGRLKQGASSYEQYF
TGTGCCAGCAGCGGACGCTTGAAACAGGGGGCTTCTAGCTACGAGCAGTACTTC
>TRBJ2-5|.|TRBV5-1|.
CASSYKQETQYF
TGCGCCAGCAGCTACAAACAAGAGACCCAGTACTTC
>TRBJ2-1|.|TRBV7-3|many
CASSSIGGNEQFF
TGTGCCAGCAGCTCTATCGGGGGCAATGAGCAGTTCTTC
>TRBJ1-1|.|TRBV15|.
CATSTYRSVGTEAFF
TGTGCCACCAGCACCTATCGGTCTGTGGGCACTGAAGCTTTCTTT
>TRBJ1-1|.|TRBV4-2|.
CASSQEGSGRNTEAFF
TGTGCCAGCAGCCAAGAGGGATCCGGGAGGAACACTGAAGCTTTCTTT
>TRBJ2-2|.|TRBV7-9|.
CASSSFDWNTGELFF
TGTGCCAGCAGCTCCTTCGACTGGAACACCGGGGAGCTGTTTTTT
>TRBJ1-1|.|TRBV6-2/TRBV6-3|.
CASSYGGVRGMNTEAFF
TGTGCCAGCAGTTACGGAGGGGTCCGGGGGATGAACACTGAAGCTTTCTTT
>TRBJ2-3|TRBD1|TRBV24-1|few
CATSDTPTGDTQYF
TGTGCCACCAGTGATACCCCGACAGGGGATACGCAGTATTTT
>TRBJ2-3|.|TRBV7-9|.
CASSSTSDTQYF
TGTGCCAGCAGCTCAACCTCAGATACGCAGTATTTT
>TRBJ2-6|.|TRBV13|many
CASSPRWDTSGANVLTF
TGTGCCAGCAGCCCTCGTTGGGACACCTCTGGGGCCAACGTCCTGACTTTC